A single sample is the source of the 17 T cell receptor beta chains below, sequenced in a study of graft-versus-host responses after intestinal transplantation. The table came from immunoSEQ multiplex PCR; TCRdb's copy has only in-frame clones and leaves some out. The sample lists 110,000 to 150,000 clones; approximately 91% were seen once. Their antigen targets remain unknown. The sequenced sample was unstimulated CD4+ T cells sorted from spleen or lymph node cells, obtained before intestinal transplant. These receptors were collected from a human donor who received an intestinal transplant.

The rearrangement links TRBV7-8 to TRBJ1-1; 7 positions agree with TRBD1. The germline gives CDR1 SGHVS, CDR2 FQNEAQ. J gave up 6 bases and V 5 bases, and 3 bases lay outside the gene matches. This CDR3 has 12 residues. The CDR3 region has the DNA TGTGCCAGCAGCCGACAGGGATCTGAAGCTTTCTTT. Amino acid sequence: CASSRQGSEAFF.

The V and J genes are TRBV7-8 and TRBJ2-7; D perhaps matches TRBD2 (6 bases). V shed 1 base and J shed 6 bases, with 13 bases lying between them. Germline CDR1 and CDR2: SGHVS and FQNEAQ. This CDR3 is 14 amino acids long. In DNA, the CDR3 is TGTGCCAGCAGCTTAGTGGGACTGTCGGTCGAGCAGTACTTC. Residues: CASSLVGLSVEQYF.

The chain employs TRBV27 and TRBJ2-7, with 7 positions matching TRBD2. V shed 6 bases and J 2 bases; nucleotides not matched to a gene: 4. CDR3 length equals 13 residues. Germline loops: CDR1 MNHEY, CDR2 SMNVEV (reference sequence). The CDR3 DNA reads TGTGCCAGCAGCCGGGGAGGGACCTACGAGCAGTACTTC. Protein: CASSRGGTYEQYF.

This chain connects TRBV20-1 to TRBJ1-1, with no clear D. V lost 5 bases and J lost 10, with 8 bases in between. This CDR3 comprises 9 residues. Germline lookup yields CDR1 DFQATT and CDR2 SNEGSKA (reference sequence). The CDR3 coding sequence is TGCAGTGCTCCGCTGGGAGCTTTCTTT. Amino acid sequence: CSAPLGAFF.

The V gene is TRBV2, the J gene TRBJ2-7; 8 nucleotides agree with TRBD2. The J segment lost 1 base and the V segment lost 2 bases, leaving 13 bases of the junction unmatched. In germline, CDR1 is SNHLY, CDR2 FYNNEI. The CDR3 sequence is 18 residues long. This CDR3 reads CASSESDPGLAGSYEQYF. In DNA form, the CDR3 reads TGTGCCAGCAGTGAATCCGACCCTGGACTAGCTGGGTCCTACGAGCAGTACTTC.

This sequence joins TRBV9 and TRBJ2-3, with TRBD2 matching over 12 bases. J lost 3 bases, V lost 4 bases, and 6 bases had no gene match. Germline-derived CDR1 and CDR2 are SGDLS and YYNGEE. There are 16 residues in the CDR3. CDR3 nucleotide sequence: TGTGCCAGCAGCTTTCGACTAGCGGGAGAGACAGATACGCAGTATTTT. Residues: CASSFRLAGETDTQYF.

This sequence joins TRBV7-2 and TRBJ2-5, with D perhaps assigned TRBD1 or TRBD2 (5 bases each). The CDR3 runs 14 residues. Germline lookup yields CDR1 SGHTA and CDR2 FQGNSA. The germline V and J ends were trimmed by 4 bases and 5 bases, with 14 bases remaining between them. The CDR3 spells CASSSGRGSETQYF. As DNA, the CDR3 is TGTGCCAGCAGCTCGGGAAGGGGTTCGGAGACCCAGTACTTC.

This chain joins TRBV7-6 and TRBJ1-6; TRBD1 is a possible D gene (6 bases). V was shortened by 5 bases and J by 0 bases, with 26 bases between the two germline ends. Germline CDR1 is SGHVS and CDR2 is FNYEAQ. CDR3 size: 21 residues. The CDR3 nucleotides read TGTGCCAGCAGCACCCGCCCACCGGGACACTGGCAGAGCTCCTATAATTCACCCCTCCACTTT. Translation: CASSTRPPGHWQSSYNSPLHF.

This chain connects TRBV6-1 to TRBJ2-3, with a tentative D call TRBD2 (5 bases). With 1 base removed from V and 2 bases from J, the gap between germline ends came to 7 bases. Germline V gene data show CDR1 as MNHNS and CDR2 as SASEGT. The CDR3 has 14 amino acids. In DNA form, the CDR3 reads TGTGCCAGCAGTGAAGGGACTTCCACAGATACGCAGTATTTT. Protein sequence: CASSEGTSTDTQYF.

The chain employs TRBV28 and TRBJ2-1, with 13 bases that match TRBD2. V lost 6 bases, J lost 2 bases, and 10 bases stayed unmatched. Germline V gives CDR1 MDHEN, CDR2 SYDVKM. This CDR3 has 18 amino acids. The CDR3: CASSSAGTSGTTYNEQFF. As DNA, the CDR3 is TGTGCCAGCAGCAGCGCCGGGACTAGCGGGACCACCTACAATGAGCAGTTCTTC.

The chain combines TRBV9 with TRBJ2-1, with 9 bases aligning to TRBD2. The CDR3 is 15 amino acids. Losses at the gene ends were 0 bases for V and 6 bases for J; bases not matched to a gene: 4. Germline CDR1 SGDLS, CDR2 YYNGEE. The CDR3 loop is CASSVEAGGPNEQFF. CDR3 bases: TGTGCCAGCAGCGTAGAAGCGGGAGGCCCCAATGAGCAGTTCTTC.

This chain links TRBV19 with TRBJ1-4; 8 positions match TRBD1. The J segment lost 5 bases and the V segment lost 4 bases, leaving 6 bases of the junction unmatched. This CDR3 region has 15 residues. The V gene's germline CDR1 is LNHDA and CDR2 SQIVND (reference sequence). The CDR3 is CASSTDRTGNEKLFF. The CDR3 DNA follows: TGTGCCAGTAGTACCGACAGGACAGGGAATGAAAAACTGTTTTTT.

This clone showed up just once. The chain employs TRBV13 and TRBJ2-2; the match to TRBD1 covers 8 bases. This CDR3 comprises 15 residues. Germline V gives CDR1 PRHDT, CDR2 FYEKMQ (reference sequence). Unmatched junction bases numbered 7, after V lost 6 bases and J lost 4 bases. The CDR3 nucleotides are TGTGCCAGCAGTTCGTACAGGGGGAGCACCGGGGAGCTGTTTTTT. This codes for CASSSYRGSTGELFF.

The gene calls are TRBV27 and TRBJ2-1; the D is unclear. Germline V gene lookup returns CDR1 MNHEY and CDR2 SMNVEV (reference sequence). V lost 7 bases and J lost 6, with 10 bases in between. The CDR3 spans 12 residues. This chain's CDR3 is CASTLRPNEQFF. The CDR3 DNA reads as TGTGCCAGCACCCTTCGTCCCAATGAGCAGTTCTTC.

This chain links TRBV11-2 with TRBJ1-6, with D tentatively TRBD1 (5 bases). Germline loops: CDR1 SGHAT, CDR2 FQNNGV. The CDR3 runs 16 residues. Trimming stripped 5 bases from V and 7 bases from J, with 18 bases between. Here the CDR3 DNA reads TGTGCCAGCAGCCATAATCAGGGCTTTAAAAATTCACCCCTCCACTTT. This encodes CASSHNQGFKNSPLHF.

The V call is TRBV11-2, the J call TRBJ2-1, with TRBD2 as a possible D gene (6 bases). CDR3 length: 15 residues. V gave up 5 bases and J gave up 0 bases, with 11 bases separating them. The germline V gene has CDR1 SGHAT and CDR2 FQNNGV. The CDR3 DNA is TGTGCCAGCAGCAGGGAGGAGAGCTCCTACAATGAGCAGTTCTTC. Protein: CASSREESSYNEQFF.

The genes are TRBV2 and TRBJ1-5; D unresolved. V dropped 6 bases and J dropped 2 bases, with 17 bases sitting between them. CDR3 length: 16 residues. Germline CDR1 and CDR2: SNHLY and FYNNEI. CDR3 nucleotide sequence: TGTGCCAGCAGCGCTGCTACGGGTGGGGGCAATCAGCCCCAGCATTTT. Protein product: CASSAATGGGNQPQHF.